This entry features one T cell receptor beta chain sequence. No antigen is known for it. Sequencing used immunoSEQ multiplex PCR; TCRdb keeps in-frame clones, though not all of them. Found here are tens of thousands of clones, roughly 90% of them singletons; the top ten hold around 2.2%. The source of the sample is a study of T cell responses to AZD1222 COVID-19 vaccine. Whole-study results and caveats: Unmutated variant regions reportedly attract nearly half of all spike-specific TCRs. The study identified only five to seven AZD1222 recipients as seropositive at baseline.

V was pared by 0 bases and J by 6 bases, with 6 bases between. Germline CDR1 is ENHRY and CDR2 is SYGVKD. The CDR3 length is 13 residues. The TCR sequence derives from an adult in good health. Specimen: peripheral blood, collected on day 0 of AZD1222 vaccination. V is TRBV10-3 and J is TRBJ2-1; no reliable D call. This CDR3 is CAISESTRNEQFF. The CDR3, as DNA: TGTGCCATCAGTGAGTCGACCCGCAATGAGCAGTTCTTC.